Shown below are 4 T cell receptor beta chains from a single sample sequenced in a study of blood T cell repertoires in COVID-19. TCRdb's table, derived via immunoSEQ multiplex PCR, lists solely in-frame clones and lacks some. The table lists under 550,000 clones, approximately 90% of them singletons. Sequencing was performed on peripheral blood. All receptors come from a man aged 18 to 30 with COVID-19, enrolled during active disease.

This chain uses TRBV4-1 with TRBJ2-1; D is unclear. V was shortened by 0 bases and J by 4 bases, with 10 bases between the two germline ends. Germline V CDR1 and CDR2: MGHRA, YSYEKL. This CDR3 has 15 amino acids. CDR3 in DNA: TGCGCCAGCAGCCAAGATGACCTAGTTTACAATGAGCAGTTCTTC. It codes for CASSQDDLVYNEQFF.

The chain joins TRBV4-1 to TRBJ2-7, with 7 bases identical to TRBD1. This CDR3 spans 16 amino acids. Germline loops: CDR1 MGHRA, CDR2 YSYEKL. V lost 0 bases and J lost 3; bases outside the gene matches: 8. This chain's CDR3 is CASSQDVGQINYEQYF. The CDR3 region has the DNA TGCGCCAGCAGCCAAGACGTGGGACAGATTAACTACGAGCAGTACTTC.

The chain uses TRBV13 and TRBJ2-2, with D uncertain. The germline V gene has CDR1 PRHDT and CDR2 FYEKMQ (reference sequence). This CDR3 spans 14 amino acids. Trimming left V 1 base short and J 2 bases short, with 5 bases between. In DNA, the CDR3 is TGTGCCAGCAGCTTAGACACCAACACCGGGGAGCTGTTTTTT. Translated, it gives CASSLDTNTGELFF.

This clone occurred once. The rearrangement uses TRBV7-6 and TRBJ2-3, with D perhaps matching TRBD1 (6 bases). Germline lookup yields CDR1 SGHVS and CDR2 FNYEAQ. This CDR3 spans 15 amino acids. Between the trimmed V and J ends, which lost 5 bases and 0 bases, there was a span of 12 bases. The CDR3: CASSPQGLSTDTQYF. DNA for the CDR3: TGTGCCAGCAGCCCACAGGGTTTGAGCACAGATACGCAGTATTTT.